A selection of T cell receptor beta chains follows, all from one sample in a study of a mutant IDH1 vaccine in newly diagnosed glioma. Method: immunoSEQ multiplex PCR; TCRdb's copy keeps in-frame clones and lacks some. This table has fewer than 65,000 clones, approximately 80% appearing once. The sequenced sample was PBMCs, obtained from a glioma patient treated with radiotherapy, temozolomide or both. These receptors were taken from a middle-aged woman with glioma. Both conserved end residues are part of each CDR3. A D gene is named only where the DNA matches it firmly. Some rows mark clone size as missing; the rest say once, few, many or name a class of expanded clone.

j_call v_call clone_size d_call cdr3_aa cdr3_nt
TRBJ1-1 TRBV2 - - CASDGSRGKNTEAFF TGTGCCAGCGATGGCTCCCGGGGGAAGAACACTGAAGCTTTCTTT
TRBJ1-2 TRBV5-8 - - CASSARTGRYGYTF TGTGCCAGCAGCGCCCGAACAGGGCGGTATGGCTACACCTTC
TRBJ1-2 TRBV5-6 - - CASSLGSEDYYGYTF TGTGCCAGCAGCTTGGGGTCTGAGGACTACTATGGCTACACCTTC
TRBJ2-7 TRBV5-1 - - CASSFGTPEQQYF TGCGCCAGCAGTTTTGGGACACCGGAACAGCAGTACTTC
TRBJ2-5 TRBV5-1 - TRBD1 CASSSGQAQETQYF TGCGCCAGCAGCTCAGGACAGGCCCAAGAGACCCAGTACTTC
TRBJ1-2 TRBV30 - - CAWSVRGGGGYTF TGTGCCTGGAGTGTACGGGGGGGCGGCGGCTACACCTTC
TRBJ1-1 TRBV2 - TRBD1 CASQGQGDTEAFF TGTGCCAGCCAGGGACAGGGGGACACTGAAGCTTTCTTT
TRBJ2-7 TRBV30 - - CAWEGDTNYEQYF TGTGCCTGGGAGGGGGACACCAACTACGAGCAGTACTTC
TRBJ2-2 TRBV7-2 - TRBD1 CASSPLNDRARPGELFF TGTGCCAGCAGCCCCCTGAATGACAGGGCGAGACCCGGGGAGCTGTTTTTT
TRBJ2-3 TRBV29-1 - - CSVEDLGAQYF TGCAGCGTTGAAGATCTGGGGGCCCAGTATTTT
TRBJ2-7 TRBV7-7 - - CASSLGARGYEQYF TGTGCTAGCAGCTTGGGTGCCAGGGGCTACGAGCAGTACTTC
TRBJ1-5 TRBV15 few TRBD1 CATSSAGGRQPQHF TGTGCCACCAGCAGTGCAGGGGGAAGGCAGCCCCAGCATTTT
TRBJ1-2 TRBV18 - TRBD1 CASSPRDRGLVYGYTF TGTGCCAGCTCACCACGGGACAGGGGGCTTGTCTATGGCTACACCTTC
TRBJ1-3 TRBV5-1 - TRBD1 CASSLAGTASGNTIYF TGCGCCAGCAGCTTGGCGGGGACAGCCTCTGGAAACACCATATATTTT
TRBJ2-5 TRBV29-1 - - CSVVGLQETQYF TGCAGCGTTGTGGGCCTACAAGAGACCCAGTACTTC
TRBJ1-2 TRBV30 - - CAWSVGTLRNYGYTF TGTGCCTGGAGTGTAGGGACACTGAGGAACTATGGCTACACCTTC
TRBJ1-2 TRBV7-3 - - CASSPEQGQANYGYTF TGTGCCAGCAGCCCCGAACAGGGCCAAGCTAACTATGGCTACACCTTC
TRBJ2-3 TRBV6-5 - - CASRSQIFTDTQYF TGTGCCAGCAGAAGTCAAATATTCACAGATACGCAGTATTTT
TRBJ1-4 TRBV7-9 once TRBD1 CASSPDREAEKLFF TGTGCCAGCAGCCCGGACAGGGAGGCTGAAAAACTGTTTTTT
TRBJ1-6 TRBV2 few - CASSARMKDNSPLHF TGTGCCAGCAGTGCCCGCATGAAAGATAATTCACCCCTCCACTTT
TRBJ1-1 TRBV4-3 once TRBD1 CASSRRGTGATAFF TGCGCCAGCAGCCGCCGTGGGACAGGGGCTACGGCTTTCTTT
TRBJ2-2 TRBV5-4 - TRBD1 CASSRDSTGELFF TGTGCCAGCAGTCGGGACAGCACCGGGGAGCTGTTTTTT
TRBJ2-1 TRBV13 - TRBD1 CASSLGGQGAVEQFF TGTGCCAGCAGCTTAGGGGGACAGGGGGCGGTTGAGCAGTTCTTC
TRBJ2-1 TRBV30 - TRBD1 CAWTRDRQFYNEQFF TGTGCCTGGACCCGGGACAGACAGTTTTACAATGAGCAGTTCTTC
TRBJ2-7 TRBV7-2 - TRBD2 CASSESGGKQYF TGTGCCAGCAGCGAAAGCGGGGGTAAGCAGTACTTC
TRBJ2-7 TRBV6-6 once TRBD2 CASSHRTSGVVEQYF TGTGCCAGCAGTCACCGGACTAGCGGGGTGGTCGAGCAGTACTTC
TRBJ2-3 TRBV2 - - CARGGPRGTDTQYF TGTGCCAGGGGGGGCCCTAGGGGCACAGATACGCAGTATTTT
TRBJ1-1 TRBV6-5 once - CASRLKGNTEAFF TGTGCCAGCAGGCTCAAGGGGAACACTGAAGCTTTCTTT
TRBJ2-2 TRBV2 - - CASREGSNTGELFF TGTGCCAGCAGGGAGGGATCGAACACCGGGGAGCTGTTTTTT
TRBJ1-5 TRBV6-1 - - CASRGSNQPQHF TGTGCCAGCAGGGGGTCTAATCAGCCCCAGCATTTT
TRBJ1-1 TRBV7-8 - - CASSLGKRGGTEAFF TGTGCCAGCAGCTTAGGAAAAAGGGGAGGAACTGAAGCTTTCTTT
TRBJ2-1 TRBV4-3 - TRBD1 CASSHSDRISNEQFF TGCGCCAGCAGCCACTCGGACAGGATCTCCAATGAGCAGTTCTTC
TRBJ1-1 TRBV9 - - CASSAITMGYGEAFF TGTGCCAGCAGCGCAATCACAATGGGGTATGGTGAAGCTTTCTTT
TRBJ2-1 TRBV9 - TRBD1 CASSGRQGQGYNEQFF TGTGCCAGCAGCGGCCGCCAGGGACAGGGGTACAATGAGCAGTTCTTC
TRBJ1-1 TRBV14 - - CASSQGDGIQAFF TGTGCCAGCAGCCAAGGAGACGGGATCCAAGCTTTCTTT
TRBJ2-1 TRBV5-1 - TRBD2 CASRAGTTYNEQFF TGCGCCAGCAGGGCCGGGACTACCTACAATGAGCAGTTCTTC
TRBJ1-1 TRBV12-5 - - CASGLVGQAFF TGTGCTAGTGGTTTGGTAGGGCAAGCTTTCTTT
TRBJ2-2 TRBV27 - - CASSLQAGELFF TGTGCCAGCAGTTTGCAGGCCGGGGAGCTGTTTTTT
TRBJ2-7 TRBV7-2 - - CASSPRDEQYF TGTGCCAGCAGCCCCCGCGACGAGCAGTACTTC
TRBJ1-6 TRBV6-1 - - CASSEKGAVSPLHF TGTGCCAGCAGTGAAAAAGGGGCAGTCTCACCCCTCCACTTT
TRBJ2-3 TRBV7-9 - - CASSSGEDTQYF TGTGCCAGCAGCTCAGGGGAAGATACGCAGTATTTT
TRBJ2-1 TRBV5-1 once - CASTAGADEQFF TGCGCCAGCACGGCAGGGGCGGATGAGCAGTTCTTC
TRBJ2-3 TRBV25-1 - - CASTQGGRTDTQYF TGTGCCAGCACCCAGGGGGGGCGCACAGATACGCAGTATTTT
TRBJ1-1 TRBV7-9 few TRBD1 CASSLTQGAGEAFF TGTGCCAGCAGCTTAACACAGGGGGCTGGTGAAGCTTTCTTT
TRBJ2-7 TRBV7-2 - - CASSLVGSSYEQYF TGTGCCAGCAGCTTAGTTGGCAGCTCCTACGAGCAGTACTTC
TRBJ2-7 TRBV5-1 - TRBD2 CASSLLAGRSYEQYF TGCGCCAGCAGCTTGCTAGCGGGTCGCTCCTACGAGCAGTACTTC
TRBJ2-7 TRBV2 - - CASSETPYEQYF TGTGCCAGCAGTGAAACTCCCTACGAGCAGTACTTC
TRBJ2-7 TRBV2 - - CASRGDSYEQYF TGTGCCAGCAGGGGGGACTCCTACGAGCAGTACTTC
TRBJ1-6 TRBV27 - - CASSFGPVSPLHF TGTGCCAGCAGTTTTGGTCCGGTCTCACCCCTCCACTTT
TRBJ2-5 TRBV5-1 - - CASSLDIQETQYF TGCGCCAGCAGCTTGGACATACAAGAGACCCAGTACTTC
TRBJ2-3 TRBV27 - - CASSSDSTSGSTQYF TGTGCCAGCAGCTCTGACTCGACCTCGGGGAGTACGCAGTATTTT
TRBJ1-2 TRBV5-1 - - CASRVGQGLGYTF TGCGCCAGCAGGGTTGGGCAGGGCTTGGGCTACACCTTC
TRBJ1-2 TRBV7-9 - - CASSSPDRPEDYGYTF TGTGCCAGCAGCTCGCCTGACCGACCCGAGGACTATGGCTACACCTTC